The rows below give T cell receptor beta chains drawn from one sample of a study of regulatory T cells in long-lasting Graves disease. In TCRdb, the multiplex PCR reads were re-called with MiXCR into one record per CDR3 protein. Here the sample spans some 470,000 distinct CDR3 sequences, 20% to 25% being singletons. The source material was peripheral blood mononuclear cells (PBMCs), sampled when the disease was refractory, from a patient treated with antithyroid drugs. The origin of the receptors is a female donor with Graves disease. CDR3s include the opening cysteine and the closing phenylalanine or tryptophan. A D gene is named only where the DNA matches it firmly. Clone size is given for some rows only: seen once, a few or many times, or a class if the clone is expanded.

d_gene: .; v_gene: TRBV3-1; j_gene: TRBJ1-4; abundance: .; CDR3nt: TGTGCCAGCAGCTGGGACATAGATAATGAAAAACTGTTTTTT; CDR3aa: CASSWDIDNEKLFF
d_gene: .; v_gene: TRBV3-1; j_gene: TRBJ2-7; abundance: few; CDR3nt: TGTGCCAGCAGCCAAGAGTGGTTCCACGAGCAGTACTTC; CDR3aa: CASSQEWFHEQYF
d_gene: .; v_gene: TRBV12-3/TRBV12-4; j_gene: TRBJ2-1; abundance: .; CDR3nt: TGTGCCAGCAGTTTCCGTGGGGGCCCCTACAATGAGCAGTTCTTC; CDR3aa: CASSFRGGPYNEQFF
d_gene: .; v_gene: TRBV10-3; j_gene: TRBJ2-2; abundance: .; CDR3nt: TGTGCCATCAATCGACAGCCAGAGACCGGGGAGCTGTTTTTT; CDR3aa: CAINRQPETGELFF
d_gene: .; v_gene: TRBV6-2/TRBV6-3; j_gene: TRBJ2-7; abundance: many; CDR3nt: TGTGCCAGCAGTTACTCGTGGACAGCATCAAGGGTTGAGCAGTACTTC; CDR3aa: CASSYSWTASRVEQYF
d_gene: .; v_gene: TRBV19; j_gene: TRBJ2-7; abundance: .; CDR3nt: TGTGCCAGTAGCCCGGGACAAGTATTTTCCTACGAGCAGTACTTC; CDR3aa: CASSPGQVFSYEQYF
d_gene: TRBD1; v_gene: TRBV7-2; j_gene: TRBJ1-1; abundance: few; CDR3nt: TGTGCCAGCAGCCCGGCGGACAGGCGGACTGAAGCTTTCTTT; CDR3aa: CASSPADRRTEAFF
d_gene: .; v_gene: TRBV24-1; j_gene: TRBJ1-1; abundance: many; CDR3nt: TGTGCCACCAGTGATGCGGGAACTGAAGCTTTCTTT; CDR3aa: CATSDAGTEAFF
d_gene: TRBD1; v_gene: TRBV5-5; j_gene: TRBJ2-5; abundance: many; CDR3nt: TGTGCCAGCAGCTTGGACGACAGGGACCAAGCGACCCAGTACTTC; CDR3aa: CASSLDDRDQATQYF
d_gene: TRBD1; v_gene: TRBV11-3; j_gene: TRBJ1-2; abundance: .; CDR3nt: TGTGCCAGCAGCTTAGCAGGGGGCTTGGGCTATGGCTACACCTTC; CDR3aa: CASSLAGGLGYGYTF
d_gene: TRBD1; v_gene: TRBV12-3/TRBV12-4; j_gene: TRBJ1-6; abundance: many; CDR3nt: TGTGCCAGCAGAACCGGGACAGTTGGGTCACCCCTCCACTTT; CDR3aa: CASRTGTVGSPLHF
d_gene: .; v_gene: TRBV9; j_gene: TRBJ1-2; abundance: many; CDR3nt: TGTGCCAGCAGCGCATCCTGGGACGGCTATGGCTACACCTTC; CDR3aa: CASSASWDGYGYTF
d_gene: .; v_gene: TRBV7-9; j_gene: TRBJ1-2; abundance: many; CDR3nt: TGTGCCAGCAGCTTGGGACTGCTCTATGGCTACACCTTC; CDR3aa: CASSLGLLYGYTF
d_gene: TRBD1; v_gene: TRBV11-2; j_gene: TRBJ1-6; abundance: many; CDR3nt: TGTGCCAGCAGGGGGGACAGAGAGTATAATTCACCCCTCCACTTT; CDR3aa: CASRGDREYNSPLHF
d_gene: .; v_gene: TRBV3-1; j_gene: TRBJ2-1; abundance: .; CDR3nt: TGTGCCAGCAGCCACCCCAGGGGGGCTTACAATGAGCAGTTCTTC; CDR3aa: CASSHPRGAYNEQFF
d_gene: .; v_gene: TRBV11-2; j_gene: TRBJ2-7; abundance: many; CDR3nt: TGTGCCAGCAGCTTAGCGGCAGGGAACTACGAGCAGTACTTC; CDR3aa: CASSLAAGNYEQYF
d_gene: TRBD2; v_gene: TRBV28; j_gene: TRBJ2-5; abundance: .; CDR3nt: TGTGCCAGCAGTTCCTCCGGGACTAGCGGGGGGGCCGGGACCCAGTACTTC; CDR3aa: CASSSSGTSGGAGTQYF
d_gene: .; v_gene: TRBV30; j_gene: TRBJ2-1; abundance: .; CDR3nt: TGTGCCTGGAGTACCCGGGGTTACAATGAGCAGTTCTTC; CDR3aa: CAWSTRGYNEQFF
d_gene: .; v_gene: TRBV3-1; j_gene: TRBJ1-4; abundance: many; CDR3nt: TGTGCCAGCAGTCCTGGGAATGAAAAACTGTTTTTT; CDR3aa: CASSPGNEKLFF
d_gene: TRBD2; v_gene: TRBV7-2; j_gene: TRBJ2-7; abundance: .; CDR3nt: TGTGCCAGCAGCCGAGTAGCGGGGGAGCAGTACTTC; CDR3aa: CASSRVAGEQYF
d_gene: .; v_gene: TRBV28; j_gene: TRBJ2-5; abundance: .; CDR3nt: TGTGCCAGCGGTATAAGAGGCGAGACCCAGTACTTC; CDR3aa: CASGIRGETQYF
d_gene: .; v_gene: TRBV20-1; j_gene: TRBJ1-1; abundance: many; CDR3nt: TGCAGTGCTATACAGGCCCAATTGGGGACTGAAGCTTTCTTT; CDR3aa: CSAIQAQLGTEAFF